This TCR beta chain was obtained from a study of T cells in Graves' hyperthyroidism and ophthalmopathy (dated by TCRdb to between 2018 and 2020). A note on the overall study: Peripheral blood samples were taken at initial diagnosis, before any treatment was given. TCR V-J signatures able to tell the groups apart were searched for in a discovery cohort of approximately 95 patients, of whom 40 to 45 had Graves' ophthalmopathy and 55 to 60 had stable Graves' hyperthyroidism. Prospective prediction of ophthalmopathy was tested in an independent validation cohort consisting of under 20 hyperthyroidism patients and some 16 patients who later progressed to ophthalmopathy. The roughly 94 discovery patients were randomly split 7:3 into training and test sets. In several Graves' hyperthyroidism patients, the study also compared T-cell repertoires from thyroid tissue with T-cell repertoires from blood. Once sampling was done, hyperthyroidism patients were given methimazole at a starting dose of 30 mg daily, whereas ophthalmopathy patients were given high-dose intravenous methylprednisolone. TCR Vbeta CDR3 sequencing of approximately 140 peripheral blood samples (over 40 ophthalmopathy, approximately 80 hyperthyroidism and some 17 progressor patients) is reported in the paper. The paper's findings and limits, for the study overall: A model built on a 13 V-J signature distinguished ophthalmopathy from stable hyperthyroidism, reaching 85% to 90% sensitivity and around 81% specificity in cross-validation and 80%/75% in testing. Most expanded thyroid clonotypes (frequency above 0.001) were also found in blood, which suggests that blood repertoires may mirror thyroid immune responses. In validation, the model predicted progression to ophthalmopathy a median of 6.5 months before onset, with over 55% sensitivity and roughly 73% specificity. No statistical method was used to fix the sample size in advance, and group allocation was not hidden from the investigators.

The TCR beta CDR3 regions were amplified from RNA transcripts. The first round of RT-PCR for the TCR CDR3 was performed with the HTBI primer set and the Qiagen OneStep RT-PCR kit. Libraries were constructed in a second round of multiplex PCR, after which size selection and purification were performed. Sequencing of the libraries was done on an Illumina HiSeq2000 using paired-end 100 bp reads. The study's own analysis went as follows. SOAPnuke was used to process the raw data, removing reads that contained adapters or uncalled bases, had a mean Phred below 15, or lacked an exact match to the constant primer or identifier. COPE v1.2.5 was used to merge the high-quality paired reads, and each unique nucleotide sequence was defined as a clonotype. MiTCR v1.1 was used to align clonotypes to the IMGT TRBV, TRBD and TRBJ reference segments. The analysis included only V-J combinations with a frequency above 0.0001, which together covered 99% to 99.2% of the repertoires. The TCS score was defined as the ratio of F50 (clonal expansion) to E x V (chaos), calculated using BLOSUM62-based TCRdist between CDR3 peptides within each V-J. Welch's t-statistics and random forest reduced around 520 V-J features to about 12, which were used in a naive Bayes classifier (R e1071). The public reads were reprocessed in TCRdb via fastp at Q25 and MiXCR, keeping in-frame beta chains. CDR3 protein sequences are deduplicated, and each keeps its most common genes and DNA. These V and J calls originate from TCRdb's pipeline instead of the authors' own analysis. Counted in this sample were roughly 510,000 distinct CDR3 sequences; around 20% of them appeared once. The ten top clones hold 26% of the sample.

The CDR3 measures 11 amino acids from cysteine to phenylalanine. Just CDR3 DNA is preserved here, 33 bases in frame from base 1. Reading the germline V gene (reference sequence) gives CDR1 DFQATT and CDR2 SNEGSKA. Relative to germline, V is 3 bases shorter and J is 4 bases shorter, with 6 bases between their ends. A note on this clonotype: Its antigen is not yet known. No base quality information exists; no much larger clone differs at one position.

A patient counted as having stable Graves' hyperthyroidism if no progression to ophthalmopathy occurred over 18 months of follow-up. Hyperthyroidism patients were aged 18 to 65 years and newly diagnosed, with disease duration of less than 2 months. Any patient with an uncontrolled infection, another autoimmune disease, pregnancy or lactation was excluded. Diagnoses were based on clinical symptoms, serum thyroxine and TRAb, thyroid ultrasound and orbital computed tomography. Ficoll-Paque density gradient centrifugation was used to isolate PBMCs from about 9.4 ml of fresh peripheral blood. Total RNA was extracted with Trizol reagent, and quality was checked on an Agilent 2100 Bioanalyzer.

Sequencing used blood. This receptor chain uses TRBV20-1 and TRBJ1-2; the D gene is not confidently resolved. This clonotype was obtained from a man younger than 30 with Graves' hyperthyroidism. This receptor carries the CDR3 CSASDLYGYTF. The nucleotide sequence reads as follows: TGCAGTGCTAGTGATCTCTATGGCTACACCTTC.